This T cell receptor beta chain was profiled in a study of cytomegalovirus exposure and HLA in healthy donors. Whole-study results and caveats: A previous analysis found most TCR beta V segments productive roughly 87% or roughly 30% of the time. The study found most TCR sequences rare, yet found some public TCRs in many donors. In a later analysis, DRB1 alleles had the most associated TCRs; HLA-C alleles the fewest. Among TCR beta chains, those listed as cytomegalovirus-associated numbered 164.

V gave up 8 bases and J gave up 5 bases; unmatched junction bases: 14. This CDR3 region has 15 residues. Looked up from germline, CDR1 is SGHRS and CDR2 is YFSETQ. On this clone itself: Its antigen is as yet unknown.

Vbeta (60) and Jbeta (13) primers were used in the PCR. Clones were read by immunoSEQ multiplex PCR, and TCRdb kept only the in-frame ones, dropping some. The sample has 150,000 or so clones, less than 90% seen once. The receptor was derived from a male donor in good health and CMV-seropositive. The V and J genes are TRBV5-1 and TRBJ2-7; 9 bases map to TRBD2. What was sequenced was PBMCs. CDR3: CASWVGVAGVDEQYF. CDR3 in DNA: TGCGCCAGTTGGGTGGGGGTAGCGGGAGTCGACGAGCAGTACTTC.